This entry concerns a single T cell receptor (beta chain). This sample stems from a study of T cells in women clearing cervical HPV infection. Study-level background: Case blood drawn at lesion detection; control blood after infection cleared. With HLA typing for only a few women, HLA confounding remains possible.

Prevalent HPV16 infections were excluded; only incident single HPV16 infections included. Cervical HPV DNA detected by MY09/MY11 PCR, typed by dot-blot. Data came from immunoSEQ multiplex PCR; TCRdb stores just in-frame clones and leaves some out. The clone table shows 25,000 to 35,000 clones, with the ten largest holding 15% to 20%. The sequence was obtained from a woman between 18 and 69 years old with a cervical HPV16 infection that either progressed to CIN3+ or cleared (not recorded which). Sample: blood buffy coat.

CDR3: CSARPGQGFSHQPQHF. The CDR3 bases that were read are TGCAGTGCACGGCCGGGACAGGGCTTCTCACATCAGCCC. The V call is TRBV20-1, the J call TRBJ1-5; 9 nucleotides line up with TRBD1. Read data end 3 residues before the CDR3 end; the end is taken from the germline J gene. Germline V gene sequence: CDR1 DFQATT, CDR2 SNEGSKA (reference sequence). The V and J ends lost 6 bases and 5 bases, in that order; junction bases with no gene match: 14. This CDR3 is built from 16 residues.